This TCR beta chain emerged from a study of CD8+ T cells in alopecia areata (dated by TCRdb to between 2017 and 2018). About the study as a whole: The treated patients, all with moderate-to-severe alopecia areata, were enrolled in an open-label pilot trial of oral tofacitinib given at 5 to 10 mg twice daily. Tofacitinib-treated patients had biopsies at baseline and at 4 and 24 weeks of treatment, with a later scalp biopsy in several patients. Scalp clonality was compared among normal scalp (n=4), patchy alopecia areata scalp (n=8), and alopecia totalis/universalis scalp (n=8). immunoSEQ multiplex PCR using 35 Vbeta forward primers and 13 Jbeta reverse primers was used to amplify TCRbeta CDR3 regions. In both human patients and the C3H/HeJ mouse model, the study applied high-throughput TCRbeta sequencing to look at T cell clonal expansion in alopecia areata. Tofacitinib was administered for 6 to 18 months, and 6 months of follow-up off drug were then conducted to assess delayed response and recurrence. The RNA source kit depended on sample type: the PAXgene miRNA kit for fixed scalp, the miRNeasy kit for PBMCs, and the RNeasy kit for mouse skin. Human TCRbeta sequencing covered scalp tissue and sorted CD4+ and CD8+ peripheral blood T cells from patchy and totalis/universalis alopecia areata patients and healthy controls. General findings and caveats noted by the study authors: Lesional scalp, especially in alopecia totalis/universalis, showed higher clonality and more expanded CD8+ clones than normal scalp, suggesting antigenic drive. Resident alphabeta T cells in normal human skin are also sequenced, complicating scalp TCR repertoire analysis, unlike mouse skin dominated by gammadelta T cells. Shared TCR sequences between patients were less evident than in mice, which may be partly attributable to HLA diversity in the patient population.

Of note for this clone: It lacks a known antigen. Base qualities are not recorded, but no much larger clone differs from it by a single base.

Cut back by 0 bases and 4 bases, the V and J ends lie 12 bases apart. From a lookup of the germline V gene, CDR1 and CDR2 are LGHNA and YNFKEQ. There are 15 amino acids in the CDR3, from cysteine to phenylalanine inclusive. The kept DNA is CDR3 alone, 45 bases in frame from the first base. Taken with the paper, the label for time point translates to: baseline before oral tofacitinib. From alopecia areata patients, peripheral blood was collected along with lesional scalp punch biopsies. After PBMCs were isolated by density centrifugation and stained for CD3, CD4 and CD8, a FACSAria was used to sort CD4+ and CD8+ T cells. Receptor libraries were prepared by the immunoSEQ multiplex PCR assay. RNA was extracted from all samples and reverse transcribed into cDNA as template for TCR sequencing. SuperScript III was used for first-strand cDNA synthesis, primed with a 2:1 mix of oligo-dT and random hexamers. A synthetic immune receptor repertoire was used to assess amplification bias, and residual bias was removed computationally. Regarding the original processing steps: Raw reads were preprocessed for error removal, and CDR3 was defined according to IMGT conventions as running from the conserved cysteine to phenylalanine. To get clonality, Shannon entropy was normalized by log2 of the number of productive unique TCRs and the result was subtracted from 1. Scalp TCRbeta sequences were cross-referenced with sorted blood CD4 and CD8 repertoires so that the CD4 or CD8 identity of scalp clones could be inferred. The clones in this table, taken by TCRdb from immuneACCESS, are in-frame only. Not every clone is retained; where verified, under half of the shortfall comes from an unresolved V gene, and the cause of the rest is unknown. That table is the source of V, J and clone size, and D and trimming were worked out from the DNA. Here the sample has some 120,000 clones; 50% to 60% occur a single time. The ten most abundant clones make up 3.5% to 5% of the sample.

This TCR came from a human donor with alopecia areata. The rearrangement combines TRBV4-2 with TRBJ2-5; the D gene could be either TRBD1 or TRBD2, each agreeing at 5 bases. Here the sequenced sample was CD4+ T cells sorted from blood, taken at week 0. The DNA sequence is TGTGCCAGCAGCCAAGATCCGGGGCGCGGAGAGACCCAGTACTTC. This translates into CASSQDPGRGETQYF.